One and the same sample provided the 8 T cell receptor beta chains below, sequenced in a study of neurological immune-mediated disorders. TCRdb redid the calling of the 5' RACE reads with MiXCR, one entry per CDR3 protein. The table has tens of thousands of distinct CDR3 sequences, about 2% seen once. Material for sequencing was PBMCs. These receptors originate from a woman aged 40-49 years with multiple sclerosis.

This clonotype showed up many times. DNA for the CDR3: TGCGCCAGCAGCTTGAGAATTGGGGGACAGCCAGAGCAGTACTTC. It yields the protein CASSLRIGGQPEQYF. The V gene is TRBV5-1, the J gene TRBJ2-7, with TRBD1 identical over 7 bases. The CDR3 sequence is 15 residues long. The germline gives CDR1 SGHRS, CDR2 YFSETQ. V lost 1 base, J lost 7 bases, and 11 bases stayed unmatched.

This clonotype was counted at least ten times. This chain links TRBV5-1 with TRBJ2-2; no clear D gene. The CDR3 has 14 amino acids. Germline-derived CDR1 and CDR2 are SGHRS and YFSETQ. Trimming cost V 0 bases and J 4 bases, with 7 bases left between them. The DNA for the CDR3 is TGCGCCAGCAGCTTGGACAGTTCCACCGGGGAGCTGTTTTTT. Its translation is CASSLDSSTGELFF.

This clonotype has at least ten counts. The chain uses TRBV7-9 and TRBJ2-1; D gene unclear. There are 12 residues in the CDR3. The germline CDR1 and CDR2 sequences are SEHNR and FQNEAQ (reference sequence). The V and J ends lost 9 bases and 4 bases respectively, with 10 bases between them. The CDR3 loop is CARYREYNEQFF. CDR3 sequence (DNA): TGTGCCAGGTATCGAGAATACAATGAGCAGTTCTTC.

Many counts were recorded for this clonotype. This chain links TRBV4-1 with TRBJ2-1, with a tentative D call TRBD1 (5 bases). The CDR3 contains 15 residues. Trimming pared 1 base from V and 2 bases from J, leaving 9 bases between. Germline V gene data show CDR1 as MGHRA and CDR2 as YSYEKL. Written as DNA, the CDR3 is TGCGCCAGCAGCCAAGGGCCAGGGACCTACAATGAGCAGTTCTTC. It translates to CASSQGPGTYNEQFF.

This clonotype was seen ten or more times. V usage is TRBV10-3 and J usage is TRBJ1-5; TRBD1 matches at 7 bases. Looked up from germline, CDR1 is ENHRY and CDR2 is SYGVKD. There are 13 residues in the CDR3. Unmatched junction bases numbered 4, after V lost 10 bases and J lost 1 base. CDR3 in amino acids: CATTDRSNQPQHF. CDR3 DNA sequence: TGTGCCACAACGGACAGGAGCAATCAGCCCCAGCATTTT.

This clonotype was seen ten or more times. The chain combines TRBV2 with TRBJ1-1; the D gene is possibly TRBD1 (5 bases). CDR1 is SNHLY, CDR2 FYNNEI, per germline. CDR3 length equals 13 residues. V was trimmed by 4 bases and J by 7 bases, leaving 13 bases between them. The CDR3 sequence is CASSGGQSFEAFF. CDR3 bases: TGTGCCAGCAGTGGAGGACAATCGTTTGAAGCTTTCTTT. Drawing the rest from reference TRBV2 and TRBJ1-1, the complete variable domain is EPEVTQTPSHQVTQMGQEVILRCVPISNHLYFYWYRQILGQKVEFLVSFYNNEISEKSEIFDDQFSVERPDGSNFTLKIRSTKLEDSAMYFCASSGGQSFEAFFGQGTRLTVV.

This clonotype has ten or more counts. The CDR3 loop reads CASSIQGGGNQPQHF. DNA for the CDR3: TGTGCCAGCAGCATACAGGGAGGGGGCAATCAGCCCCAGCATTTT. This sequence joins TRBV12-3 or TRBV12-4 and TRBJ1-5, with D tentatively TRBD1 (6 bases). The V and J ends lost 6 bases and 2 bases respectively, with 14 bases between them. This CDR3 contains 15 residues.

This clonotype was recorded many times. The rearrangement joins TRBV7-6 to TRBJ2-3; D may correspond to TRBD1 or TRBD2 (5 bases each). The CDR3 consists of 14 residues. Per the germline V gene, CDR1 is SGHVS and CDR2 is FNYEAQ. Trimming took 5 bases from V and 7 from J, leaving 16 bases between them. The CDR3 protein is CASSHPGRGNTQYF. As DNA, the CDR3 is TGTGCCAGCAGCCACCCGGGGCGCGGTAATACGCAGTATTTT.